This T cell receptor beta chain was identified in a study of CD8 T cells in Susac syndrome. When the RNA was reverse transcribed, random hexamers were used with an input of 0.5 to 1 ug. TCR beta CDR3 was amplified by immunoSEQ multiplex PCR. This amplification extended across 54 Vbeta and 13 Jbeta segments. A single record per CDR3 protein comes from TCRdb applying MiXCR to the immunoSEQ multiplex PCR reads. The data show fewer than 350,000 distinct CDR3 sequences, around 92% seen once. The CDR3 totals 14 residues. Trimming left V 7 bases short and J 7 bases short, with 20 bases between. Looked up from germline, CDR1 is SGHDT and CDR2 is YYEEEE.

This chain connects TRBV5-6 to TRBJ1-2; TRBD1 might be the D (5 bases). The receptor was derived from a human donor with multiple sclerosis. Material: CD4+ T cells from PBMCs. CDR3 in DNA: TGTGCCAGCGGATGGTGGGGGGGATCGACTGGCTACACCTTC. Translated, it gives CASGWWGGSTGYTF.